The present TCR beta chain was sequenced within a study of patients and donors after allogeneic stem cell transplantation. This CDR3 has 16 amino acids. Trimming removed 4 bases from V and 5 bases from J, with 21 bases in between. CDR1 is SGHVS, CDR2 FNYEAQ, per germline. This clonotype was recorded only once. TCRdb independently ran MiXCR on the RT-PCR reads; one entry per CDR3 protein. The table lists approximately 430,000 distinct CDR3 sequences, approximately 16% of them singletons, with less than 8% in the top ten. The receptor's source is a human donor who was either an allogeneic HSCT recipient or a stem cell or donor lymphocyte infusion donor (not recorded which). It is not recorded whose cells these are; they may come from a transplant donor. Source material: blood, either unsorted or a sorted T cell fraction (not recorded which). V usage is TRBV7-6 and J usage is TRBJ2-7; perhaps TRBD1 as D (6 bases). The CDR3: CASSSRYGQFPDEQYF. The CDR3 DNA sequence: TGTGCCAGCAGCTCCCGGTACGGACAGTTCCCCGACGAGCAGTACTTC. Variable domain in full (rest from reference TRBV7-6 and TRBJ2-7): GAGVSQSPRYKVTKRGQDVALRCDPISGHVSLYWYRQALGQGPEFLTYFNYEAQQDKSGLPNDRFSAERPEGSISTLTIQRTEQRDSAMYRCASSSRYGQFPDEQYFGPGTRLTVT.